This record looks at one T cell receptor (beta chain) sequence and its context. What it binds is not known. This specimen comes from a study of T cell responses to AZD1222 COVID-19 vaccine. Whole-study results and caveats: Donors were mostly white British, more females; clonal diversity possibly underestimated.

V shed 0 bases and J shed 4 bases, with 10 bases lying between them. This CDR3 has 16 amino acids. The germline V gene encodes CDR1 LGHDT and CDR2 YNNKEL (reference sequence). Some clones are missing from TCRdb's copy, which holds only in-frame ones; the method was immunoSEQ multiplex PCR. The repertoire holds approximately 170,000 clones, with approximately 92% as singletons. The V call is TRBV3-1 (or the pseudogene TRBV3-2), the J call TRBJ1-6; D is undetermined. Sequenced here: peripheral blood, sampled on day 0 of AZD1222 vaccination. This receptor was identified in an adult in good health. CDR3 DNA sequence: TGTGCCAGCAGCCAAGATTGCGGCGGATATAATTCACCCCTCCACTTT. It translates to CASSQDCGGYNSPLHF.